This T cell receptor beta chain comes out of a study of shared clonotypes between healthy human individuals. About the study: Researchers assigned three CD4 naive, three CD4 memory, two CD8 naive and one CD8 memory plate to each donor.

Assay: immunoSEQ multiplex PCR; the TCRdb copy retains only in-frame clones and omits some. The profile covers about 2.4 million clones, with 80% to 95% appearing a single time and approximately 0.35% taken by the ten largest. As for this clone: Its antigen is still unknown.

This CDR3 has 14 amino acids. After removal of 1 base from V and 8 bases from J, the junction contained 4 bases not matched to a gene. The germline gives CDR1 SNHLY, CDR2 FYNNEI. Study-level findings and limits: Compared with clonotypes that all four donors shared, non-shared clonotypes had lower generation probabilities.

The sequence came from a man younger than 30 in good health. Some clones in this sample may be carry-over from other donors' samples. V is TRBV2 and J is TRBJ2-2, with 7 nucleotides matching TRBD2. The sequenced sample was naive CD4+ T cells from PBMCs. As for subset: CD45RA+ positively selected. This CDR3 is CASSEELAFGELFF. As DNA, the CDR3 is TGTGCCAGCAGTGAAGAACTAGCGTTTGGGGAGCTGTTTTTT.